The count of the clone carrying this TCR beta chain is one. From germline, CDR1 is MNHEY and CDR2 SVGAGI. Trimming pared 0 bases from V and 7 bases from J, leaving 16 bases between. This CDR3 region has 15 residues. Clones were read by immunoSEQ multiplex PCR, and TCRdb kept only the in-frame ones, dropping some. Here the sample spans 50,000 to 70,000 clones, around 90% being singletons. This entry comes from a study of blood T cell repertoires in COVID-19. As for the study in general: Italy, Spain and the United States were the sources of the convalescent and acute COVID-19 samples. In each case, the material was cDNA or gDNA derived from T cells, B-cell-depleted T cells, or PBMCs.

This TCR derives from a woman older than 75 with active COVID-19. The chain employs TRBV6-5 and TRBJ2-7, with unresolved D. The sequenced material came from peripheral blood. CDR3 DNA: TGTGCCAGCAGTTACTCCGCCGGTCCCCCCCGGGAGCAGTACTTC. Translation: CASSYSAGPPREQYF.